A selection of T cell receptor beta chains follows, all from one sample in a study of post-analysis software for immune sequencing data. One entry per CDR3 protein, called by TCRdb with MiXCR from the PCR reads. This sample carries about 820,000 distinct CDR3 sequences, about 57% of them seen once, and the ten largest clones take approximately 4.2%. Source material: blood. These receptor sequences come from a girl aged 10-17 years with multiple sclerosis. CDR3s include the opening cysteine and the closing phenylalanine or tryptophan. D genes are given only for firm matches. Expanded clones are given a class, and other clones once, few, many or no size at all.

v_gene	d_gene	abundance	j_gene	CDR3aa	CDR3nt
TRBV12-3/TRBV12-4	-	-	TRBJ1-2	CASSSFRDTIANYGYTF	TGTGCCAGCAGCTCTTTCCGGGACACAATCGCTAACTATGGCTACACCTTC
TRBV7-9	-	-	TRBJ1-2	CASSLSSGASFGYTF	TGTGCCAGCAGCTTAAGCTCAGGGGCCTCGTTCGGCTACACCTTC
TRBV7-6	TRBD2	-	TRBJ2-7	CASSFSGRADEQYF	TGTGCCAGCAGCTTTAGCGGGAGAGCAGACGAGCAGTACTTC
TRBV6-2/TRBV6-3	TRBD1	-	TRBJ2-4	CAGSYSLRGLHIQYF	TGTGCCGGCAGTTACTCGTTGAGGGGGCTCCACATTCAGTACTTC
TRBV11-2	TRBD1	-	TRBJ2-1	CASRPTDRVGEQFF	TGTGCCAGCAGACCTACCGACAGGGTTGGCGAGCAGTTCTTC
TRBV7-7	TRBD1	-	TRBJ1-5	CASSLRGSSGGGWDNQPQHF	TGTGCTAGCAGCTTAAGGGGTTCGTCAGGGGGCGGATGGGACAATCAGCCCCAGCATTTT
TRBV20-1	TRBD2	once	TRBJ2-7	CSAKAGPLEQYF	TGCAGTGCTAAAGCGGGGCCTCTAGAGCAGTACTTC
TRBV5-1	-	-	TRBJ2-3	CASTETLDTQYF	TGCGCCAGCACCGAAACACTCGATACGCAGTATTTT
TRBV14	-	once	TRBJ1-1	CASSQEVAQAFF	TGTGCCAGCAGCCAAGAAGTTGCCCAAGCTTTCTTT
TRBV5-1	-	-	TRBJ2-1	CASSIDRSYNEQFF	TGCGCCAGCAGCATAGACAGGTCCTACAATGAGCAGTTCTTC
TRBV20-1	TRBD1	-	TRBJ2-1	CSAPRDRSYNEQFF	TGCAGTGCTCCTCGGGACAGGTCCTACAATGAGCAGTTCTTC
TRBV6-6	-	-	TRBJ2-1	CASSHSRTQQFF	TGTGCCAGCAGTCACAGTCGGACCCAACAGTTCTTC
TRBV29-1	-	few	TRBJ1-2	CSVDSGGANYGYTF	TGCAGCGTTGACTCCGGGGGCGCCAACTATGGCTACACCTTC
TRBV7-2	-	-	TRBJ1-2	CASSPYVSYGYTF	TGTGCCAGCAGCCCGTACGTTTCCTATGGCTACACCTTC
TRBV29-1	-	-	TRBJ2-7	CSVEAGGLNEQYF	TGCAGCGTTGAAGCTGGGGGGCTCAACGAGCAGTACTTC
TRBV29-1	-	few	TRBJ1-1	CSVDRGMNTEAFF	TGCAGCGTTGATCGGGGGATGAACACTGAAGCTTTCTTT
TRBV10-3	TRBD2	-	TRBJ2-1	CAIRPGLAGESSYNEQFF	TGTGCCATCAGACCGGGACTAGCGGGAGAGAGCTCCTACAATGAGCAGTTCTTC
TRBV7-9	-	few	TRBJ2-5	CASSLGTGIQETQYF	TGTGCCAGCAGCTTAGGAACAGGGATCCAAGAGACCCAGTACTTC
TRBV20-1	-	few	TRBJ1-4	CSARGARGEKLFF	TGCAGTGCTAGGGGGGCGCGTGGCGAAAAACTGTTTTTT
TRBV4-2	-	-	TRBJ2-3	CASSPRWPDTQYF	TGTGCCAGCAGCCCCCGTTGGCCAGATACGCAGTATTTT
TRBV29-1	-	few	TRBJ2-1	CSVEYLYNEQFF	TGCAGCGTTGAGTATCTGTACAATGAGCAGTTCTTC
TRBV5-6	-	-	TRBJ1-2	CASSLGGVGNYGYTF	TGTGCCAGCAGCTTGGGCGGGGTTGGTAACTATGGCTACACCTTC
TRBV15	-	-	TRBJ1-1	CATSRDLVENTEAFF	TGTGCCACCAGCAGAGATTTGGTAGAGAACACTGAAGCTTTCTTT
TRBV21-1	-	-	TRBJ2-1	CASSKANQGSSYNEQFF	TGTGCCAGCAGCAAAGCGAATCAGGGGAGCTCCTACAATGAGCAGTTCTTC
TRBV7-8	TRBD1	few	TRBJ1-4	CASSLWTTGGEKLFF	TGTGCCAGCAGCTTGTGGACCACAGGGGGCGAAAAACTGTTTTTT
TRBV20-1	TRBD2	-	TRBJ2-5	CSPAGLAGGETQYF	TGCAGTCCCGCGGGACTAGCGGGGGGAGAGACCCAGTACTTC
TRBV4-2	-	-	TRBJ1-5	CASSQARQEEGQPQHF	TGTGCCAGCAGCCAAGCCAGACAGGAAGAGGGTCAGCCCCAGCATTTT
TRBV12-3/TRBV12-4	-	-	TRBJ2-1	CASSLDGAEQFF	TGTGCCAGCAGTTTAGACGGGGCTGAGCAGTTCTTC
TRBV15	-	-	TRBJ2-5	CATSITGIPITEETQYF	TGTGCCACCAGCATCACAGGGATACCGATAACGGAAGAGACCCAGTACTTC